This entry is about one T cell receptor (beta chain). This clone was recorded only once. Its target antigen remains unknown. The input lacks base qualities; no much larger clone sits a single base away. This sample was included in a study of cytomegalovirus exposure and HLA in healthy donors (dated by TCRdb to 2017 to 2019). Concerning the study at large: An earlier analysis of approximately 590 of the donors reported about 290 Gb of sequence data and 117 million unique TCR beta sequences from some 180 million T cells. An early release covering roughly 600 HLA-typed donors comprised 250 to 350 gigabases of sequencing data and approximately 85 million unique TCR sequences. Of the approximately 370 genotyped donors, 81% were placed in the genetic ancestry cluster associated with self-reported Caucasian donors. The study aimed to test whether signatures of past pathogen exposure could be identified by cataloging public T cell receptors. The study profiled the T cell repertoires of about 720 subjects by immunosequencing and related them to cytomegalovirus serostatus. In addition to the first cohort of 666 subjects, a separate validation cohort of approximately 130 different subjects was used. The study combined high-throughput TCR immunosequencing, statistical association of individual TCRs with disease status, and machine learning to predict cytomegalovirus infection status. To study patterns of TCR occurrence, a later analysis re-analyzed previously published TCR beta repertoires from 666 donors and added high-resolution HLA genotyping. Rather than using new phenotypic data, the later analysis identified candidate immune exposures from TCR beta sequences and from how often those sequences occurred across donors. In an earlier analysis of 500 to 650 of the donors, high-throughput TCR beta sequencing was used to judge whether each TCR beta V gene segment behaved as functional or pseudogenic. Donor age, sex, ethnicity and CMV serostatus were compiled alongside the repertoire data. Genome-wide SNP genotypes for about three fifths of the roughly 700 donors were used in a later genetic analysis, which treated that subset as a discovery cohort. All discovery cohort repertoires had been generated using a single sequencing platform. HLA typing covered class I and class II loci at four-digit resolution. The number of typed donors differed by locus: roughly 620-640 for A, B, C, DRB1 and DQB1; roughly 510 for DQA1; 606 for DPA1; and around 450 for DPB1. Roughly 5 DR-DQ haplotypes were handled as single units for association and clustering, since linkage in the cohort was strong. Across 398 genotyped donors of the cohort, an average of roughly 250,000 unique TCR beta nucleotide sequences per donor were sequenced, and roughly 18% of those sequences were non-productive. Results the study describes overall, beyond this receptor: Some IMGT-functional V segments, including TRBV6-2 and TRBV6-3, could not be distinguished by the 87-base-pair reads and were therefore excluded. In an earlier analysis of 587 of the donors, most TCR beta V segments appeared in productive rearrangements about 87% or about 30% of the time, broadly matching IMGT annotations. Because HLA typing was missing for some donors at each locus, association tests included only the typed subset. A cluster of highly shared sequence variants was judged likely to be a technical artifact of the sequencing pipeline. A later analysis associated 16,951 TCR beta sequences with specific HLA alleles at a false discovery rate of 0.05. In this cohort, only TCR beta chains were sequenced, and detectable features were limited by the absence of alpha or paired-chain data. Over 15 rarely observed V segments, including chromosome 9 orphons, were excluded from the earlier analysis of about 500 of the donors because counts were too low. Linkage disequilibrium might explain the correlated functional status among segregating V segments, but an unknown experimental factor could not be ruled out. In a later analysis, the rate of TCR association differed among HLA loci, with DRB1 alleles having the most associated TCRs and HLA-C alleles having the fewest. In vitro tests confirmed that a few of the cytomegalovirus-associated TCR beta chains recognize cytomegalovirus antigens. A further reported finding was that TCR beta sequences accurately predicted the HLA-A and HLA-B alleles for most subjects in the first cohort. When HLA alleles, especially DR and DQ, strongly co-occurred, attributing TCR associations to individual alleles was difficult. According to a later analysis, parvovirus B19, influenza, CMV and Epstein-Barr virus appeared linked to several top co-occurrence clusters. In the study, approximately 160 TCR beta chains were listed as associated with cytomegalovirus. In a later genetic analysis, fewer N-insertions in productive TCRs were reported among donors in an Asian-associated ancestry cluster than the roughly 700-donor mean. The classifier was reported to diagnose cytomegalovirus status with high specificity and sensitivity in both the original and validation cohorts. The authors suggested that the approach could potentially be extended to other disease states and immunological phenotypes. A later analysis found that HLA-associated TCR beta chains were more clonally expanded and had lower generation probabilities than equally common non-associated chains. CMV serostatus was the only immune exposure information available for the cohort. Most TCR sequences were observed very rarely across donors, whereas some public TCRs were present in many individuals. In a later analysis, most CMV-associated TCR beta chains were found to appear HLA-restricted, with HLA associations seemingly driven largely by CMV exposure. Roughly uniform sequencing depth across donors was assumed in presence/absence analyses, although this assumption may not hold. In a later genetic analysis, a missense DCLRE1C variant was associated with V-gene and J-gene trimming of TCR beta chains, and the association was replicated in an independent cohort.

Receptor libraries were prepared by the immunoSEQ multiplex PCR assay. For the multiplex PCR, a mixture combining 60 forward primers for TCR Vbeta segments and 13 reverse primers for TCR Jbeta segments was used. The CDR3 region of rearranged TCR beta genes was amplified from genomic DNA with a multiplex PCR assay. The Illumina HiSeq System was used to sequence the amplified TCR beta libraries as 87-base-pair reads. In the source study's methods: A later analysis tallied around 80 million unique TCR beta chains across the approximately 670 repertoires, and about 12 million of those chains were shared by two or more donors. A nearest-neighbor algorithm error-corrected the raw reads and collapsed the reads into unique sequences, merging closely related sequences to remove PCR and sequencing errors. Alignment of CDR3 sequences to IMGT reference sequences was used to assign V, D and J gene segments. For a sequence to be retained, a match of at least six nucleotides to both a V gene segment and a J gene segment was required. A rearrangement was called productive if the CDR3 had no stop codons and remained in frame with V and J, and every other rearrangement was called non-productive. CDR3 was defined by IMGT convention, running from the second conserved V-encoded cysteine to the conserved J-encoded phenylalanine. The earlier analysis of 550 to 650 of the donors excluded any sequence lacking an unambiguous match to a single V gene segment. In an earlier analysis of about 590 of the donors, a V segment was called functional when productive rearrangements were above 56.7%, and segregating when the standard deviation between donors exceeded 5%. A statistical classification framework was built to diagnose cytomegalovirus status from the catalog of TCR beta chain sequences. In a later analysis, V and J genes were assigned by comparing TCR nucleotide sequences against IMGT/GENE-DB human TR gene sequences. A later analysis assigned CDR3 sequences and most-parsimonious VDJ recombination scenarios with the TCRdist pipeline. In a later analysis, every TCR beta chain was defined by the combination of its CDR3 amino acid sequence and its V-gene family, and reads without a unique V-gene family were dropped. To address suspected cross-contamination and a sequencing artifact, a later analysis removed around 590 highly shared, low-generation-probability nucleotide sequences. For each public chain, a later analysis derived a clonal expansion index from normalized ranks of inferred template counts within each repertoire. In a later analysis, generation probabilities were computed using a VDJ recombination model fitted to out-of-frame rearrangements, and the results were checked against IGoR. A later analysis scored TCR-TCR, TCR-HLA and TCR-CMV co-occurrence with hypergeometric tests, applying a repertoire-size bias correction to TCR pairs. In a later analysis, false discovery rates were estimated by permuting HLA or CMV assignments 20 times. A later analysis grouped co-occurring TCRs with DBSCAN, adding TCRdist sequence similarity when clustering within HLA-allele-positive subsets. For co-occurrence clustering, repertoires with fewer than 30,000 or more than 120,000 public chains were excluded, along with a handful of repertoires with anomalous nucleotide sharing. TCRdb limited this immuneACCESS table to in-frame rearrangements with V and J called. A share of clones is missing; checked studies link under half to unresolved V genes, and the rest is unexplained. V and J calls and clone size are given by that table; D and trimming were obtained from the DNA. The sample table shows some 130,000 clones, and approximately 84% are seen once. The biggest ten clones account for approximately 3% of the sample.

The cohort consisted of some 730 healthy bone marrow donors. All cohort members were sampled while nominally healthy, although unrecorded immune exposures were likely present. The donor was CMV seronegative and was included in the group of around 320 seronegative cohort members. Every donor gave a peripheral blood sample, and the peripheral blood mononuclear cells from that sample were used for TCR beta sequencing. The Qiagen DNeasy Blood Extraction Kit was used to extract genomic DNA from the blood cell samples. V is trimmed back by 4 bases and J by 3 bases, and the junction contains 9 bases that no gene match accounts for. Reading the germline V gene gives CDR1 SGHRS and CDR2 YFSETQ. The CDR3 spans 15 residues, from the cysteine through the phenylalanine. The retained sequence is limited to the CDR3, 45 bases, with the frame set at the first base.

Recombination connected TRBV5-1 to TRBJ1-1; TRBD1 fits 7 bases in the junction. The source material was PBMCs. This receptor was taken from a boy younger than 10 in good health and CMV-seronegative. The DNA sequence follows: TGCGCCAGCAGCGAGGGGGACAGATTCTACACTGAAGCTTTCTTT. This codes for CASSEGDRFYTEAFF.